The 19 T cell receptor beta chains below all came from one sample that was sequenced in a study of T cells expressing NK-cell markers. One entry per CDR3 protein, without DNA, is what TCRdb gives after re-calling the 5' RACE reads. There are about 260,000 distinct CDR3 sequences in the sample, with roughly 0.4% held by the top ten. Sequencing was performed on blood T cells: a sorted CD56 or NKG2C T cell subset, CD4+ or CD8+ T cells, or bulk PBMC T cells (not recorded which). The receptors come from a young man in good health.

The chain couples TRBV24-1 to TRBJ2-1; TCRdb's D call of TRBD1 is untestable without DNA. Germline CDR1 and CDR2: KGHDR and SFDVKD. The CDR3 loop spans 17 amino acids. The chain's CDR3 is CATSDRADRGVYNEQFF.

This sequence joins TRBV6-1 and TRBJ1-1; the TCRdb call, TRBD1, lacks DNA for checking. From germline, CDR1 is MNHNS and CDR2 SASEGT. CDR3 length equals 15 residues. The CDR3 is CASSGAPQGRPEAFF.

The chain couples TRBV7-6 to TRBJ2-2; TCRdb returns TRBD2, unconfirmable since there is no DNA. The germline gives CDR1 SGHVS, CDR2 FNYEAQ. This CDR3 region has 17 residues. The CDR3: CASSLGVGGANTGELFF. Based on the CDR3 plus reference TRBV7-6 and TRBJ2-2, the full variable domain is GAGVSQSPRYKVTKRGQDVALRCDPISGHVSLYWYRQALGQGPEFLTYFNYEAQQDKSGLPNDRFSAERPEGSISTLTIQRTEQRDSAMYRCASSLGVGGANTGELFFGEGSRLTVL.

The rearrangement links TRBV4-1 to TRBJ2-3; TCRdb's assignment of TRBD1 cannot be checked, as there is no DNA. Germline V lookup: CDR1 MGHRA, CDR2 YSYEKL. The CDR3 runs 15 residues. CDR3 loop: CASNLDRAWADTQYF.

The V call is TRBV18, the J call TRBJ1-4; TCRdb returns TRBD1, unconfirmable since there is no DNA. The CDR3 sequence is 17 residues long. Looked up from germline, CDR1 is KGHSH and CDR2 is LQKENI. CDR3 region: CASSLGRAAGGGEKLFF.

V and J are TRBV5-1 and TRBJ2-5; there is no DNA to check the TCRdb D call of TRBD1. CDR3 length: 19 residues. Per the germline V gene, CDR1 is SGHRS and CDR2 is YFSETQ. The CDR3 sequence: CASSLPRYSRTVGQETQYF.

The rearrangement joins TRBV20-1 to TRBJ2-5; TCRdb's D gene call, TRBD1, goes unchecked for lack of DNA. From germline, CDR1 is DFQATT and CDR2 SNEGSKA (reference sequence). The CDR3 totals 18 residues. The CDR3 reads CSARGPTGLSALQETQYF.

This chain connects TRBV20-1 to TRBJ2-1; no DNA is available, so the TRBD2 call from TCRdb remains unchecked. The CDR3 runs 15 residues. The germline V gene encodes CDR1 DFQATT and CDR2 SNEGSKA (reference sequence). The CDR3: CSARPGTSGYNEQFF.

This chain links TRBV5-1 with TRBJ2-2; the TRBD2 assignment by TCRdb is unverifiable without DNA. This CDR3 comprises 14 residues. Germline V gene data show CDR1 as SGHRS and CDR2 as YFSETQ. This CDR3 is CASTEGTSTGELFF.

The CDR3 is CASSYRDRRSEAFF. The rearrangement uses TRBV5-6 and TRBJ1-1; absent DNA, TCRdb's TRBD1 call cannot be checked. The V gene's germline CDR1 is SGHDT and CDR2 YYEEEE. This CDR3 has 14 amino acids.

The chain links TRBV5-1 to TRBJ1-1. In germline, CDR1 is SGHRS, CDR2 YFSETQ. CDR3 length: 13 amino acids. Here the CDR3 reads CASSFTEDTEAFF.

The chain is built from TRBV12-3 or TRBV12-4 and TRBJ1-5; TCRdb selects TRBD1, and the lack of DNA leaves this call unchecked. CDR3 length: 17 residues. The CDR3 spells CASSLNGGGNSNQPQHF.

The genes are TRBV5-1 and TRBJ2-1; lacking DNA, the TRBD1 call made by TCRdb goes unchecked. Per the germline V gene, CDR1 is SGHRS and CDR2 is YFSETQ. CDR3 size: 15 residues. This CDR3 reads CASSPGQGAHNEQFF.

The V and J genes are TRBV19 and TRBJ2-2; the D call of TRBD2 rests on TCRdb alone, since no DNA is present to check it. Germline CDR1 reads LNHDA; CDR2 reads SQIVND (reference sequence). The CDR3 has 15 amino acids. The chain's CDR3 is CASSPTSGRAWELFF.

J is TRBJ1-2 and V is TRBV19; as DNA is missing, the TRBD1 call by TCRdb cannot be tested. The CDR3 has 16 residues. CDR1 is LNHDA and CDR2 is SQIVND in the germline V gene (reference sequence). CDR3: CASSMLGATVRYGYTF.

The V and J genes are TRBV15 and TRBJ2-3; the D call from TCRdb, TRBD1, cannot be confirmed without DNA. This CDR3 region has 16 residues. In germline, CDR1 is LNHNV, CDR2 YYDKDF (reference sequence). The CDR3 sequence: CATSREFGTTGNTQYF.

The V call is TRBV5-1, the J call TRBJ2-1; checking the TCRdb D call of TRBD1 is not possible without DNA. Germline V lookup: CDR1 SGHRS, CDR2 YFSETQ. The CDR3 runs to 16 residues. The CDR3: CASSSAPGQLGHEQFF. Full variable domain (remainder filled in from reference TRBV5-1 and TRBJ2-1): KAGVTQTPRYLIKTRGQQVTLSCSPISGHRSVSWYQQTPGQGLQFLFEYFSETQRNKGNFPGRFSGRQFSNSRSEMNVSTLELGDSALYLCASSSAPGQLGHEQFFGPGTRLTVL.

The rearrangement joins TRBV24-1 to TRBJ2-1; TCRdb returns TRBD1, unconfirmable since there is no DNA. This CDR3 region has 14 residues. Germline CDR1 reads KGHDR; CDR2 reads SFDVKD. CDR3 sequence: CATSSGGQRNEQFF.

The chain's CDR3 is CASSSADQPDTQYF. The J gene is TRBJ2-3, the V gene TRBV6-2 or TRBV6-3; TCRdb picks TRBD2, but there is no DNA to check that call. Per the germline V gene, CDR1 is MNHEY and CDR2 is SVGEGT. There are 14 residues in the CDR3.